Listed below are T cell receptor beta chains from one sample, sequenced in a study of control samples from healthy donors and cancer patients. Here immunoSEQ multiplex PCR was the method, and the copy in TCRdb shows in-frame clones only, minus some. Here the sample spans about 83,000 clones, 90% to 95% being singletons. Sequenced material: blood. The receptors come from a man in his fifties or sixties in good health. CDR3s include the opening cysteine and the closing phenylalanine or tryptophan. The order of the fields is D gene, V gene, J gene, clone size, CDR3 DNA, CDR3 protein. The D gene is left open where the match is weak. Size is omitted from some rows. Given values are once, few, many or a class for expanded clones.

>NA|TRBV19|TRBJ1-1|few
TGTGCCAGTAGTATAACCGGGACGTTGAACACTGAAGCTTTCTTT
CASSITGTLNTEAFF
>NA|TRBV7-9|TRBJ2-7|NA
TGTGCCAGCAGAAGCCCAGGGAACTCCTACGAGCAGTACTTC
CASRSPGNSYEQYF
>NA|TRBV15|TRBJ1-4|NA
TGTGCCACCTCAACTGGGTGGACTAATGAAAAACTGTTTTTT
CATSTGWTNEKLFF
>TRBD2|TRBV2|TRBJ2-1|NA
TGTGCCAGCAGTGGGGATTTAGCGGGGGGCAATGAGCAGTTCTTC
CASSGDLAGGNEQFF
>NA|TRBV7-9|TRBJ1-5|NA
TGTGCCAGCAGCTTAGCAGGTAGCAATCAGCCCCAGCATTTT
CASSLAGSNQPQHF
>NA|TRBV9|TRBJ2-1|NA
TGTGCCAGCAGCTTGAGCTCCTACAATGAGCAGTTCTTC
CASSLSSYNEQFF
>NA|TRBV3-1/TRBV3-2|TRBJ1-2|NA
TGTGCCAGCAGCCAAGTAGCGACAGATACTTATGGCTACACCTTC
CASSQVATDTYGYTF
>TRBD1|TRBV6-5|TRBJ1-2|NA
TGTGCCAGCAGTTACCGTGACAGGGGAGGCTACACCTTC
CASSYRDRGGYTF
>NA|TRBV21-1|TRBJ2-1|NA
TGTGCCAGCAGCAAAGCGGGACTAGACTGCGGAGAGCAGTTCTTC
CASSKAGLDCGEQFF
>TRBD1|TRBV7-2|TRBJ1-1|NA
TGTGCCAGCAGCTTGTTTACCCGGGCCGCGGGACAGGGGGAAGCTGAAGCTTTCTTT
CASSLFTRAAGQGEAEAFF
>TRBD2|TRBV27|TRBJ2-1|NA
TGTGCCAGCAGTTTGAGTTTCACTAGCGGGAGCAATGAGCAGTTCTTC
CASSLSFTSGSNEQFF
>NA|TRBV15|TRBJ2-7|NA
TGTGCCACCAGCAGAACCGACAGGTCCTACGAGCAGTACTTC
CATSRTDRSYEQYF
>NA|TRBV27|TRBJ2-7|NA
TGTGCCAGCAGTTTGGTCGGCAGGGTCGAGCAGTACTTC
CASSLVGRVEQYF
>NA|TRBV5-1|TRBJ1-2|NA
TGCGCCAGCAGCTTCGGACGGCAACGGTGGGGCTATGGCTACACCTTC
CASSFGRQRWGYGYTF
>TRBD1|TRBV13|TRBJ2-7|once
TGTGCCAGCAGCCCCCAGACAGGGGACGAGCAGTACTTC
CASSPQTGDEQYF
>NA|TRBV7-2|TRBJ2-2|NA
TGTGCCAGCAGCTTTGGGACCGGGACCTACACCGGGGAGCTGTTTTTT
CASSFGTGTYTGELFF
>TRBD1|TRBV5-1|TRBJ1-1|NA
TGCGCCAGCAGCTTGAGGTCCCCTGACAGGGTGAACACTGAAGCTTTCTTT
CASSLRSPDRVNTEAFF
>NA|TRBV3-1/TRBV3-2|TRBJ2-3|NA
TGTGCCAGCAGCCAAGTGGACGATACGCAGTATTTT
CASSQVDDTQYF
>NA|TRBV19|TRBJ2-1|NA
TGTGCCAGTAGTCTTAACGGAGGGACTCTCTCCTACAATGAGCAGTTCTTC
CASSLNGGTLSYNEQFF
>TRBD1|TRBV11-2|TRBJ2-2|NA
TGTGCCAGCAGCTTAGAGGACAGGGTCACCGGGGAGCTGTTTTTT
CASSLEDRVTGELFF
>NA|TRBV19|TRBJ2-7|NA
TGTGCCAGTAGCCCCCCCGGGGGCGTGCGGGAGCAGTACTTC
CASSPPGGVREQYF
>TRBD2|TRBV2|TRBJ2-4|NA
TGTGCCAGCAATGAGGGGAGGGACATTCAGTACTTC
CASNEGRDIQYF
>NA|TRBV29-1|TRBJ1-1|once
TGCAGCGTCCGAGGGGGTGTAGGAGGGAACACTGAAGCTTTCTTT
CSVRGGVGGNTEAFF
>TRBD1|TRBV3-1/TRBV3-2|TRBJ1-6|NA
TGTGCCAGCAGCCAAGTGACAGGGTCCACGGCTAATTCACCCCTCCACTTT
CASSQVTGSTANSPLHF
>NA|TRBV30|TRBJ1-6|few
TGTGCCTGGGATGGTCGTCGTGGAACCCTCCACTTT
CAWDGRRGTLHF
>NA|TRBV5-1|TRBJ1-1|NA
TGCGCCAGCACCCCAACGCCCATGAACACTGAAGCTTTCTTT
CASTPTPMNTEAFF
>TRBD1|TRBV11-3|TRBJ2-1|once
TGTGCCAGCAGTATAGGGCAGGGGGCAGGCAATGAGCAGTTCTTC
CASSIGQGAGNEQFF
>TRBD1|TRBV18|TRBJ1-5|NA
TGTGCCAGCTCACTAGGGACAGGCCCTAATCAGCCCCAGCATTTT
CASSLGTGPNQPQHF
>NA|TRBV3-1/TRBV3-2|TRBJ1-6|NA
TGTGCCAGCAGCCCCCGGACGAATTCACCCCTCCACTTT
CASSPRTNSPLHF
>TRBD1|TRBV5-1|TRBJ1-4|NA
TGCGCCAGCAGCCCGGGACAGGGGGAAAAACTGTTTTTT
CASSPGQGEKLFF
>NA|TRBV3-1/TRBV3-2|TRBJ2-5|NA
TGTGCCAGCAGCCCCCCAGCGGCACAAGAGACCCAGTACTTC
CASSPPAAQETQYF
>NA|TRBV5-1|TRBJ2-5|NA
TGCGCCAGCAGCCTTGGGACTTTCCAAGAGACCCAGTACTTC
CASSLGTFQETQYF
>NA|TRBV6-5|TRBJ2-7|NA
TGTGCCAGCAGTCCGGGGGCCAGTAAGCAGTACTTC
CASSPGASKQYF
>TRBD1|TRBV18|TRBJ1-2|NA
TGTGCCAGCTCAGACGGACAGGGGAACTATGGCTACACCTTC
CASSDGQGNYGYTF
>NA|TRBV12-3/TRBV12-4|TRBJ1-1|NA
TGTGCCAGCAGCCCCAGGGGCGGGCAGGCTTTCTTT
CASSPRGGQAFF
>TRBD1|TRBV18|TRBJ1-1|few
TGTGCCAGCTCACCAGCGCGACAGGGGCATACTGAAGCTTTCTTT
CASSPARQGHTEAFF
>NA|TRBV6-2/TRBV6-3|TRBJ1-6|NA
TGTGCCAGCAGCACCGACGGTGGCAATTCACCCCTCCACTTT
CASSTDGGNSPLHF
>NA|TRBV19|TRBJ2-6|NA
TGTGCCAGTAAAGTCAACGTTCCCTCTGGGGCCAACGTCCTGACTTTC
CASKVNVPSGANVLTF
>NA|TRBV12-3/TRBV12-4|TRBJ1-2|NA
TGTGCCAGCAGTTTGAACCTAATCCACGGCTACACCTTC
CASSLNLIHGYTF
>NA|TRBV10-3|TRBJ1-6|NA
TGTGCCATCAGTGAGTCGGGGAGTAGGACACCCCTCCACTTT
CAISESGSRTPLHF
>NA|TRBV19|TRBJ1-5|few
TGTGCCAGTAGTACAACAGGTCAGCCCCAGCATTTT
CASSTTGQPQHF
>NA|TRBV27|TRBJ2-3|NA
TGTGCCAGCACAGATACGCAGTATTTT
CASTDTQYF
>TRBD1|TRBV30|TRBJ1-6|NA
TGTGCCTTCAGACAGGGCCTTCATTCACCCCTCCACTTT
CAFRQGLHSPLHF
>TRBD2|TRBV6-1|TRBJ2-2|once
TGTGCCAGCAGTGATATGGGGGGGTGGAACACCGGGGAGCTGTTTTTT
CASSDMGGWNTGELFF
>NA|TRBV7-8|TRBJ1-4|NA
TGTGCCAGCAGCAAACCGTTACCCGCTGCAACTAATGAAAAACTGTTTTTT
CASSKPLPAATNEKLFF
>NA|TRBV2|TRBJ1-4|once
TGTGCCAGCAGTGGCGGGACTGCGAAACTGTTTTTT
CASSGGTAKLFF
>NA|TRBV24-1|TRBJ1-2|NA
TGTGCCACCAGTGCGCTTAACTATGGCTACACCTTC
CATSALNYGYTF
>TRBD1|TRBV10-2|TRBJ1-5|NA
TGCGCCACCCAGGGGGGGCACGACCAGCCCCAGCATTTT
CATQGGHDQPQHF
>NA|TRBV10-3|TRBJ2-2|few
TGTGCCATCAGTGAAGGGTGGCAGGGGAACACCGGGGAGCTGTTTTTT
CAISEGWQGNTGELFF